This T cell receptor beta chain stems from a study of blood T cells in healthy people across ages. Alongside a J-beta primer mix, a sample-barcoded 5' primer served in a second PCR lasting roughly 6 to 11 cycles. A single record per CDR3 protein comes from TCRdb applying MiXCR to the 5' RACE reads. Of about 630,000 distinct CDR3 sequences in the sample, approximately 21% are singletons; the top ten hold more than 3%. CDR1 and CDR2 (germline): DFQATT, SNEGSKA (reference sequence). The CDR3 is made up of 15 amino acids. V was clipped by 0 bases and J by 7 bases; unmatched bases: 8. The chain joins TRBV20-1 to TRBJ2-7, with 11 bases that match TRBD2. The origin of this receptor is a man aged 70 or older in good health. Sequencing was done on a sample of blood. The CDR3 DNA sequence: TGCAGTGCTAGAGAAGGTAGCGGGAGGGCCAAAGAGCAGTACTTC. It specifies CSAREGSGRAKEQYF.